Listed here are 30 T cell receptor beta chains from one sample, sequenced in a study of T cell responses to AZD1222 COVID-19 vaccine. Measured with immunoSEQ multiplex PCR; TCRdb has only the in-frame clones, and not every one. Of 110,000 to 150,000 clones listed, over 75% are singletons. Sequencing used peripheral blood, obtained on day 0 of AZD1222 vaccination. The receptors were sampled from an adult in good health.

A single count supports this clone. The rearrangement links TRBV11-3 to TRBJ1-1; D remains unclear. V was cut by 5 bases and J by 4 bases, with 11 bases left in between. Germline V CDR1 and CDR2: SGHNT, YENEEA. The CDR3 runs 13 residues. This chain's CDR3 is CASSLGVGTEAFF. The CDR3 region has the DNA TGTGCCAGCAGCCTCGGAGTGGGCACTGAAGCTTTCTTT.

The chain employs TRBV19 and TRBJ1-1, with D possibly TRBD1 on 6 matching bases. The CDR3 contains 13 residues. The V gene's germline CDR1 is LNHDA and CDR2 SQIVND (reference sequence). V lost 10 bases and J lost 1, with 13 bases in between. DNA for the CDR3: TGTGCCACTCGATTGGGGGCGAACACTGAAGCTTTCTTT. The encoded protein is CATRLGANTEAFF.

The CDR3 loop is CASSQDVGRTGVYGYTF. The CDR3 DNA reads TGTGCCAGCAGCCAAGATGTTGGGCGGACAGGGGTATATGGCTACACCTTC. This chain connects TRBV4-2 to TRBJ1-2, with 9 bases that match TRBD1. The V gene's germline CDR1 is LGHNA and CDR2 YNFKEQ. The CDR3 totals 17 residues. Trimming at V came to 0 bases and at J to 5 bases, leaving 10 bases not matched to a gene.

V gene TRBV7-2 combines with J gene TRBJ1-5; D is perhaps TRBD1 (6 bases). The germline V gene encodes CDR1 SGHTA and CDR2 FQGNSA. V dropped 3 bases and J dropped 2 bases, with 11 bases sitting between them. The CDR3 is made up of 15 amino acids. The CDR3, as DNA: TGTGCCAGCAGCTTTAAGGGGGTTGGCAATCAGCCCCAGCATTTT. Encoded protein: CASSFKGVGNQPQHF. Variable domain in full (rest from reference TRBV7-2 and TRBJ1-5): GAGVSQSPSNKVTEKGKDVELRCDPISGHTALYWYRQSLGQGLEFLIYFQGNSAPDKSGLPSDRFSAERTGGSVSTLTIQRTQQEDSAVYLCASSFKGVGNQPQHFGDGTRLSIL.

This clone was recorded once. CDR3: CASTAGTGAYEQYF. The CDR3 coding sequence is TGTGCCAGCACCGCGGGGACAGGAGCCTACGAGCAGTACTTC. This chain joins TRBV28 and TRBJ2-7; 8 nucleotides line up with TRBD1. CDR3 length: 14 amino acids. V was pared by 7 bases and J by 2 bases, with 7 bases of the junction left unmatched. Germline V gene sequence: CDR1 MDHEN, CDR2 SYDVKM.

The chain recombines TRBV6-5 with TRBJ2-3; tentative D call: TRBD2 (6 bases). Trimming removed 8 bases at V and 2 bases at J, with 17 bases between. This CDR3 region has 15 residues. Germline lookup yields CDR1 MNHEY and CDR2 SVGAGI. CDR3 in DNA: TGTGCCAGCTTAGGGAGGATAGACCTCACAGATACGCAGTATTTT. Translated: CASLGRIDLTDTQYF.

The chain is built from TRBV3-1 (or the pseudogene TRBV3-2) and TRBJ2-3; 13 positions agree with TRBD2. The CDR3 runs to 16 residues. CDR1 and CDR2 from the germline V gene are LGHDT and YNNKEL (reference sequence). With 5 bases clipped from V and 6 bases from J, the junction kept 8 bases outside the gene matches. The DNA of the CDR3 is TGTGCCAGCAGCTTCCGACTAGCGGGGGGCGGGGATACGCAGTATTTT. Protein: CASSFRLAGGGDTQYF.

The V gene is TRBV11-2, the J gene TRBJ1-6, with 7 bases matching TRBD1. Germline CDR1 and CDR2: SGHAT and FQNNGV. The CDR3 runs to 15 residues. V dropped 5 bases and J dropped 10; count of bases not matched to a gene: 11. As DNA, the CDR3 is TGTGCCAGCAGCCCCCCCGACAGGGTTAACTCACCCCTCCACTTT. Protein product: CASSPPDRVNSPLHF.

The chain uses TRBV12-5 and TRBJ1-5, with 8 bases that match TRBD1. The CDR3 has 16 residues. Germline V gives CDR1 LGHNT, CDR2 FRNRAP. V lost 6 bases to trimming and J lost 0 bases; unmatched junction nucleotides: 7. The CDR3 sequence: CASGQPGGPSNQPQHF. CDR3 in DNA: TGTGCTAGTGGACAACCAGGGGGCCCTAGCAATCAGCCCCAGCATTTT.

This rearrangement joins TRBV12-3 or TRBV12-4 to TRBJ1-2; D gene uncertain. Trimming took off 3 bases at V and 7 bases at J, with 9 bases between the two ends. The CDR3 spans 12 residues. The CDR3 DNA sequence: TGTGCCAGCAGTTTCGGGCTGAGTGGCTACACCTTC. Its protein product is CASSFGLSGYTF.

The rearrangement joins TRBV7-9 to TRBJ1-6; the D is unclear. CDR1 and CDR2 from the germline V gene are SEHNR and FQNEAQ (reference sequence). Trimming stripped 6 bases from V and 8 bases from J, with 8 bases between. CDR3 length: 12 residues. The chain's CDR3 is CASRLMDSPLHF. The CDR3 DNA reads TGTGCCAGCAGGCTGATGGATTCACCCCTCCACTTT.

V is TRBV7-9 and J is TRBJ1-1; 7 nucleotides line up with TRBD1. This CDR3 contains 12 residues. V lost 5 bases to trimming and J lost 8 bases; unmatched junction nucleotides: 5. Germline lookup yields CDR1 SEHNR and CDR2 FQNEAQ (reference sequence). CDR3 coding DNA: TGTGCCAGCAGCACACCGACAGGGGAAGCTTTCTTT. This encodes CASSTPTGEAFF.

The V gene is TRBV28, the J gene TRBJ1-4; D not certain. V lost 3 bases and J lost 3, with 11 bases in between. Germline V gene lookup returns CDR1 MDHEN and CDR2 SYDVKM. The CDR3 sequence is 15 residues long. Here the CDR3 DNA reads TGTGCCAGCAGTTTCTACCCGGACCCTAATGAAAAACTGTTTTTT. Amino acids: CASSFYPDPNEKLFF. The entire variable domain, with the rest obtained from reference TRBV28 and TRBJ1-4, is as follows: DVKVTQSSRYLVKRTGEKVFLECVQDMDHENMFWYRQDPGLGLRLIYFSYDVKMKEKGDIPEGYSVSREKKERFSLILESASTNQTSMYLCASSFYPDPNEKLFFGSGTQLSVL.

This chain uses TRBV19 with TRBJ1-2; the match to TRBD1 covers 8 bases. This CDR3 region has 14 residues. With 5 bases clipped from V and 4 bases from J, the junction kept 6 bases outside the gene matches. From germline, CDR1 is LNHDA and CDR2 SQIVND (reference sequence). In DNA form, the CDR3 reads TGTGCCAGTAGTCCCCAAGACAGGGGCTATGGCTACACCTTC. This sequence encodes CASSPQDRGYGYTF.

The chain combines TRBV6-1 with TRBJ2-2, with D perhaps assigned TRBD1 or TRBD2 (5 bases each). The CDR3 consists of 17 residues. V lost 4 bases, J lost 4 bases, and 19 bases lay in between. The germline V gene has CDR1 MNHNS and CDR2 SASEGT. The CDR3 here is CASSAEAWGPSTGELFF. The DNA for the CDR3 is TGTGCCAGCAGTGCGGAAGCTTGGGGACCATCCACCGGGGAGCTGTTTTTT.

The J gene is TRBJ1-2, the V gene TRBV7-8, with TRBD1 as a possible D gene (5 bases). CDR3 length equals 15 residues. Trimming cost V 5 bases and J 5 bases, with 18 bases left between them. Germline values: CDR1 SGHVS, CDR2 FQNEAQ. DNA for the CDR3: TGTGCCAGCAGCACACTAGGGGAGTCGGAGTATGGCTACACCTTC. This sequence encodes CASSTLGESEYGYTF. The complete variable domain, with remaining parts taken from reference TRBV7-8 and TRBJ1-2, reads GAGVSQSPRYKVAKRGQDVALRCDPISGHVSLFWYQQALGQGPEFLTYFQNEAQLDKSGLPSDRFFAERPEGSVSTLKIQRTQQEDSAVYLCASSTLGESEYGYTFGSGTRLTVV.

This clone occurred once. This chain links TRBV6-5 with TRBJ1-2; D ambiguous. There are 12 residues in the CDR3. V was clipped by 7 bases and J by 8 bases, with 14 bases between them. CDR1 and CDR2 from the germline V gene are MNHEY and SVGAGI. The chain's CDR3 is CASTLAKVGYTF. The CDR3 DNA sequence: TGTGCCAGCACTTTAGCAAAGGTCGGCTACACCTTC.

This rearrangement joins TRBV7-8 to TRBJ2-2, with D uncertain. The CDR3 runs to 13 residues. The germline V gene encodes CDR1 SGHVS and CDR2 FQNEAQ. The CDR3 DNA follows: TGTGTCGCGGTTCTCGCGAACACCGGGGAGCTGTTTTTT. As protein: CVAVLANTGELFF.

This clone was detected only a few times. The CDR3 DNA sequence: TGTGCCAGCAGCCCCTACGGAGATGAGCAGTTCTTC. This translates into CASSPYGDEQFF. V usage is TRBV5-4 and J usage is TRBJ2-1; D is unclear. Germline assignment: CDR1 SGHNT and CDR2 YYREEE (reference sequence). The germline V and J ends were trimmed by 4 bases and 8 bases, with 10 bases remaining between them. The CDR3 covers 12 residues.

The CDR3 nucleotides read TGTGCCAGCAGTTACGGGACTAGCAGGGAGACCCAGTACTTC. It is translated as CASSYGTSRETQYF. The chain combines TRBV6-5 with TRBJ2-5; 9 nucleotides agree with TRBD2. This CDR3 comprises 14 residues. Trimming removed 2 bases from V and 5 bases from J; junction bases left unmatched: 3. The germline CDR1 and CDR2 sequences are MNHEY and SVGAGI.

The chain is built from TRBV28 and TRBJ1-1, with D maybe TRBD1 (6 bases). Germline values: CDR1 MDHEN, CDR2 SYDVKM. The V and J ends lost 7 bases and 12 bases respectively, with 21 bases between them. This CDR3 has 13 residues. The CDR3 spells CASTLGGARFPFF. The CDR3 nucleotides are TGTGCCAGCACCTTGGGGGGCGCGCGGTTTCCTTTCTTT.

The CDR3 bases are TGTGCCAGCAGTGGGACAGGGACTAGCGGCAACACAGATACGCAGTATTTT. Its protein is CASSGTGTSGNTDTQYF. The chain employs TRBV2 and TRBJ2-3; 11 bases fit TRBD2. The V and J ends lost 4 bases and 2 bases, in that order; junction bases with no gene match: 8. CDR1 and CDR2 (germline): SNHLY, FYNNEI. This CDR3 comprises 17 residues. Based on the CDR3 plus reference TRBV2 and TRBJ2-3, the full variable domain is EPEVTQTPSHQVTQMGQEVILRCVPISNHLYFYWYRQILGQKVEFLVSFYNNEISEKSEIFDDQFSVERPDGSNFTLKIRSTKLEDSAMYFCASSGTGTSGNTDTQYFGPGTRLTVL.

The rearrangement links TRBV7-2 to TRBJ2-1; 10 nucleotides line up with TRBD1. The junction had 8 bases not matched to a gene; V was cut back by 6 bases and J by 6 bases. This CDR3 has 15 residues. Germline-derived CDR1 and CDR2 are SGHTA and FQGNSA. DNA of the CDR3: TGTGCCAGCAGGACCGGGACAGGGGTCCTCAATGAGCAGTTCTTC. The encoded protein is CASRTGTGVLNEQFF.

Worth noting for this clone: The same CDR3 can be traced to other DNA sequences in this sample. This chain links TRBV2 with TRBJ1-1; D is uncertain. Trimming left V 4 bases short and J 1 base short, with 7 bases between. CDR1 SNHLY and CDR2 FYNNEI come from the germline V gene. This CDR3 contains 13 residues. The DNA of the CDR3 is TGTGCCAGCAGTGTGGGCGGGAACACTGAAGCTTTCTTT. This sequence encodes CASSVGGNTEAFF.

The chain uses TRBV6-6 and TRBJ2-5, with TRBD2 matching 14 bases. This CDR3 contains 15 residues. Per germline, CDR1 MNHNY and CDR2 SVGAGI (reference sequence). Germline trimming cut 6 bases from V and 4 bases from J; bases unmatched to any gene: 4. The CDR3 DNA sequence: TGTGCCAGCAGAACGGGACTAGCGGGAGTAGAGACCCAGTACTTC. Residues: CASRTGLAGVETQYF.

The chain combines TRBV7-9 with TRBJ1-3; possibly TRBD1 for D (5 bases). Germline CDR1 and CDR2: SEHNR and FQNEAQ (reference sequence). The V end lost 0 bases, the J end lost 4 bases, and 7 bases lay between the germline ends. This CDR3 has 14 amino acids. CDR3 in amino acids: CASSLAGLGNTIYF. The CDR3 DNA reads TGTGCCAGCAGCTTAGCGGGACTCGGAAACACCATATATTTT.

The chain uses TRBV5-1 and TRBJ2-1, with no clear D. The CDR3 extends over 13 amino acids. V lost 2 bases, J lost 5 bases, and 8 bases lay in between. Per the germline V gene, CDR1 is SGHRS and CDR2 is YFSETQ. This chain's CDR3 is CASSFQSDNEQFF. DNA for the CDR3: TGCGCCAGCAGCTTCCAGTCCGACAATGAGCAGTTCTTC.

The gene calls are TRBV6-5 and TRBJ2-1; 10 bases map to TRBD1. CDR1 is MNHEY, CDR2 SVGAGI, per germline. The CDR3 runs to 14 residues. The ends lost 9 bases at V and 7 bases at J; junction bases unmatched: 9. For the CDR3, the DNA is TGTGCCAGTGAGACAGGGGGCGCGGCTAATGAGCAGTTCTTC. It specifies CASETGGAANEQFF.

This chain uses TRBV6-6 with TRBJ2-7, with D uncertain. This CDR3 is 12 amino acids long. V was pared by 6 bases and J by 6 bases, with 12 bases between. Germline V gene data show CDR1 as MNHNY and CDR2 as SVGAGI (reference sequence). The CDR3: CASSPTAAEQYF. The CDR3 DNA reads TGTGCCAGCAGCCCCACCGCGGCCGAGCAGTACTTC.

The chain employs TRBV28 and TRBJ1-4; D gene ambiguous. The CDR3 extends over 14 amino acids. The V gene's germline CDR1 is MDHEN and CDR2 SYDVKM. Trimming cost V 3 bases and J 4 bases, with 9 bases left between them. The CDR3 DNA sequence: TGTGCCAGCAGTTTTGGGCGGGGTAATGAAAAACTGTTTTTT. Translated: CASSFGRGNEKLFF.